This is a list of T cell receptor beta chains from one sample in a study of cytomegalovirus exposure and HLA in healthy donors. Profiled with immunoSEQ multiplex PCR; TCRdb holds only in-frame clones, not every one. The table includes approximately 150,000 clones, around two thirds detected once. The sample taken for sequencing was PBMCs. The receptors come from a young woman in good health and CMV-seronegative. CDR3s include the opening cysteine and the closing phenylalanine or tryptophan. The D gene is left open where the match is weak.

length	V	J	D	DNA	CDR3
13	TRBV29-1	TRBJ1-5	TRBD1	TGCAGCGCGGGCGCAGGGGGCACGTTGCCCCAGCATTTT	CSAGAGGTLPQHF
14	TRBV5-4	TRBJ1-2	NA	TGTGCCAGCAGCTTAGGAGGGGTAGGCTATGGCTACACCTTC	CASSLGGVGYGYTF
15	TRBV21-1	TRBJ1-2	NA	TGTGCCAGCAGCCCCTGGGACAGGGGGGAGTATGGCTACACCTTC	CASSPWDRGEYGYTF
18	TRBV11-3	TRBJ2-1	NA	TGTGCCAGCAGCTTAGATCAGGGGGGCAGTAGTCGTGGCAATGAGCAGTTCTTC	CASSLDQGGSSRGNEQFF
12	TRBV15	TRBJ2-3	NA	TGTGCCACCAGCAGAGCGGTGGATACGCAGTATTTT	CATSRAVDTQYF
14	TRBV7-3	TRBJ2-1	TRBD1	TGTGCCAGCAGCCTCCGGGACAGGAGCAATGAGCAGTTCTTC	CASSLRDRSNEQFF
14	TRBV2	TRBJ1-2	TRBD1	TGTGCCAGCAGGGGGGACAGGGTTGGCTATGGCTACACCTTC	CASRGDRVGYGYTF
13	TRBV19	TRBJ2-4	TRBD1	TGTGCCAGTCAACTGGGGCAGGGGGACATTCAGTACTTC	CASQLGQGDIQYF
15	TRBV5-1	TRBJ1-2	TRBD1	TGCGCCAGCAGCGAAACGACAGGGCAGGGAGATGGCTACACCTTC	CASSETTGQGDGYTF
15	TRBV7-6	TRBJ1-1	NA	TGTGCCAGCAGCTTAGCGCCAGGGGCCCACACTGAAGCTTTCTTT	CASSLAPGAHTEAFF